These 17 T cell receptor beta chains originate from one sample sequenced in a study of CD8 T cells in ankylosing spondylitis. Regarding the study as a whole: Made up of under ten highly homologous variants, a TCR beta motif appeared characteristic of ankylosing spondylitis blood.

The antigens these receptors bind are not known. One entry per CDR3 protein results from TCRdb running MiXCR on the 5' RACE reads. Among about 800,000 distinct CDR3 sequences listed, about 11% were seen once. The sample consisted of blood, either unsorted or a sorted T cell fraction (not recorded which). Receptors were obtained from a male donor with ankylosing spondylitis.

This clonotype was detected many times. The J gene is TRBJ1-6, the V gene TRBV12-3 or TRBV12-4; D is uncertain. Trimming removed 3 bases at V and 6 bases at J, with 6 bases between. This CDR3 spans 13 amino acids. In DNA form, the CDR3 reads TGTGCCAGCAGTTTGTGGAGTAATTCACCCCTCCACTTT. Protein: CASSLWSNSPLHF.

In this sample, this clonotype turned up a few times. CDR3 DNA sequence: TGTGCCAGCAGCCAGACAGGGCACACTGAAGCTTTCTTT. This encodes CASSQTGHTEAFF. V is TRBV7-2 and J is TRBJ1-1; 7 bases line up with TRBD1. CDR3 length: 13 residues. CDR1 and CDR2 (germline): SGHTA, FQGNSA. V lost 5 bases and J lost 3; bases outside the gene matches: 3.

The chain couples TRBV29-1 to TRBJ1-1; D not resolved. The CDR3 consists of 13 residues. Germline CDR1 is SQVTM and CDR2 is ANQGSEA. The V and J ends lost 4 bases and 0 bases respectively, with 9 bases between them. The CDR3 protein is CSVGGYLNTEAFF. DNA for the CDR3: TGCAGCGTTGGCGGGTATTTGAACACTGAAGCTTTCTTT.

This clonotype was seen repeatedly, ten times or more. The CDR3: CASSLTGDTYEQYF. CDR3 DNA sequence: TGCGCCAGCAGCCTTACAGGGGATACCTACGAGCAGTACTTC. This sequence joins TRBV4-3 and TRBJ2-7; TRBD1 agrees at 7 bases. The CDR3 has 14 residues. Trimming removed 4 bases from V and 2 bases from J; junction bases left unmatched: 5. The germline V gene encodes CDR1 LGHNA and CDR2 YSLEER.

The rearrangement uses TRBV27 and TRBJ1-2; D is uncertain. The V end lost 2 bases, the J end lost 4 bases, and 11 bases lay between the germline ends. The germline V gene encodes CDR1 MNHEY and CDR2 SMNVEV (reference sequence). CDR3 length: 14 amino acids. The CDR3 DNA follows: TGTGCCAGCAGTTTAACGCGGGCTAGCTATGGCTACACCTTC. It specifies CASSLTRASYGYTF.

To note about this clonotype: This may be a read error: a much more frequent sequence differs by one nucleotide. V and J are TRBV20-1 and TRBJ2-7; D ambiguous. This CDR3 is built from 14 residues. The germline gives CDR1 DFQATT, CDR2 SNEGSKA (reference sequence). V lost 1 base and J 3 bases, leaving 13 bases between the germline ends. CDR3 protein: CSARVTIRVYEQYF. The CDR3 coding sequence is TGCAGTGCTAGAGTTACAATCCGGGTCTACGAGCAGTACTTC.

This chain uses TRBV20-1 with TRBJ2-1, with D hard to call. Trimming shortened V by 6 bases and J by 4 bases, and 13 bases separated the two germline ends. The CDR3 has 13 residues. From germline, CDR1 is DFQATT and CDR2 SNEGSKA (reference sequence). The CDR3 sequence is CSALLGPYNEQFF. The CDR3 nucleotides are TGCAGTGCCCTCCTTGGCCCGTACAATGAGCAGTTCTTC.

This clonotype was detected many times. The V call is TRBV10-3, the J call TRBJ2-1, with a tentative D call TRBD1 (5 bases). This CDR3 has 14 amino acids. V was cut by 2 bases and J by 7 bases, with 12 bases left in between. Looked up from germline, CDR1 is ENHRY and CDR2 is SYGVKD. CDR3 sequence reads: CAISEQQGRNEQFF. Here the CDR3 DNA reads TGTGCCATCAGTGAGCAGCAGGGAAGGAATGAGCAGTTCTTC.

This clonotype was observed many times. The chain employs TRBV20-1 and TRBJ2-1; maybe TRBD1 (5 bases). The CDR3 length is 14 residues. Germline-derived CDR1 and CDR2 are DFQATT and SNEGSKA (reference sequence). The DNA of the CDR3 is TGCAGCCACGTTAACCGTAGGGGCAGCAATGAGCAGTTCTTC. It specifies CSHVNRRGSNEQFF.

This clonotype was found a few times. V and J are TRBV11-2 and TRBJ2-2, with no clear D. V was pared by 3 bases and J by 5 bases, with 10 bases between. Germline CDR1 and CDR2: SGHAT and FQNNGV. The length of the CDR3 is 14 residues. The CDR3 spells CASSFWTITGELFF. In DNA form, the CDR3 reads TGTGCCAGCAGCTTCTGGACCATTACCGGGGAGCTGTTTTTT. Supplemented by reference TRBV11-2 and TRBJ2-2, the full variable domain reads EAGVAQSPRYKIIEKRQSVAFWCNPISGHATLYWYQQILGQGPKLLIQFQNNGVVDDSQLPKDRFSAERLKGVDSTLKIQPAKLEDSAVYLCASSFWTITGELFFGEGSRLTVL.

This clonotype was counted between two and nine times. The rearrangement uses TRBV12-3 or TRBV12-4 and TRBJ2-4; D may match TRBD1 or TRBD2 (6 bases each). The CDR3 covers 17 residues. The germline V and J ends were trimmed by 5 bases and 1 base, with 18 bases remaining between them. The CDR3 protein is CASSPIGPGAAKNIQYF. The CDR3 bases are TGTGCCAGCAGTCCCATAGGCCCGGGGGCGGCCAAAAACATTCAGTACTTC.

This clonotype was picked up many times. The chain employs TRBV5-1 and TRBJ2-1; D unclear. The CDR3 consists of 17 residues. V was cut by 3 bases and J by 0 bases, with 16 bases left in between. In germline, CDR1 is SGHRS, CDR2 YFSETQ. CDR3 sequence: CASSSAQGLSSYNEQFF. CDR3 DNA: TGCGCCAGCAGCTCCGCCCAAGGCTTAAGCTCCTACAATGAGCAGTTCTTC. The entire variable domain, with the rest obtained from reference TRBV5-1 and TRBJ2-1, is as follows: KAGVTQTPRYLIKTRGQQVTLSCSPISGHRSVSWYQQTPGQGLQFLFEYFSETQRNKGNFPGRFSGRQFSNSRSEMNVSTLELGDSALYLCASSSAQGLSSYNEQFFGPGTRLTVL.

The chain employs TRBV28 and TRBJ2-1, with D possibly matching TRBD1 (7 bases). Germline CDR1 and CDR2: MDHEN and SYDVKM. The V gene lost 2 bases and the J gene lost 8 bases, with 16 bases spanning the gap. This CDR3 contains 15 residues. The CDR3 sequence is CASSLGGTAGYEQFF. The CDR3 DNA sequence: TGTGCCAGCAGTTTAGGGGGGACAGCAGGCTATGAGCAGTTCTTC.

This clonotype was found a few times. This chain connects TRBV7-8 to TRBJ1-5; D unresolved. Germline V gene data show CDR1 as SGHVS and CDR2 as FQNEAQ. The CDR3 is made up of 14 amino acids. Trimming removed 0 bases from V and 3 bases from J, with 6 bases in between. The CDR3 DNA is TGTGCCAGCAGCTTAGCGACCCCCAATCAGCCCCAGCATTTT. This sequence encodes CASSLATPNQPQHF.

V gene TRBV20-1 combines with J gene TRBJ2-7, with 7 bases aligning to TRBD1. Germline values: CDR1 DFQATT, CDR2 SNEGSKA (reference sequence). This CDR3 is built from 13 residues. The V gene end was trimmed by 6 bases and the J gene end by 1 base; junction bases not matched to a gene: 6. In DNA, the CDR3 is TGCAGTGCCGCAGGGGGAGAATCCTACGAGCAGTACTTC. The encoded protein is CSAAGGESYEQYF.

The chain links TRBV10-3 to TRBJ2-5, with TRBD2 identical over 7 bases. After removal of 4 bases from V and 4 bases from J, the junction contained 3 bases not matched to a gene. Germline lookup yields CDR1 ENHRY and CDR2 SYGVKD. The CDR3 spans 13 residues. Here the CDR3 reads CAISALASETQYF. The CDR3 DNA is TGTGCCATCAGTGCACTAGCGTCAGAGACCCAGTACTTC.

V gene TRBV10-3 combines with J gene TRBJ1-5; 8 positions agree with TRBD1. This CDR3 region has 15 residues. CDR1 is ENHRY and CDR2 is SYGVKD in the germline V gene. The V segment lost 3 bases and the J segment 7 bases; nucleotides outside the gene matches: 8. The DNA of the CDR3 is TGTGCCATCAGTGATGGACAGGGCGAGGGGCAGCCCCAGCATTTT. As protein: CAISDGQGEGQPQHF.